The entry that follows covers one T cell receptor (beta chain) sequence. The CDR3 is made up of 14 amino acids. V lost 5 bases and J 6 bases, leaving 14 bases between the germline ends. Germline CDR1 reads MNHEY; CDR2 reads SVGAGI. Data came from immunoSEQ multiplex PCR; TCRdb stores just in-frame clones and leaves some out. The sample yields 20,000 to 30,000 clones, about 88% seen once. This specimen comes from a study of blood T cell repertoires in COVID-19. This sequence was found in a man between 65 and 79 years old with COVID-19, enrolled during active disease. The chain joins TRBV6-5 to TRBJ1-5; D ambiguous. Sequencing was carried out using peripheral blood. CDR3 protein: CASSPGRRGQPQHF. The DNA of the CDR3 is TGTGCCAGCAGTCCGGGCCGCCGGGGTCAGCCCCAGCATTTT.